The 32 T cell receptor beta chains below all came from one sample that was sequenced in a study of Ad26.COV2.S vaccination and SARS-CoV-2 variants. Treatment meaning: 15 to 20 received Ad26.COV2.S at low or high dose, single or two shots; roughly five received placebo; per-sample allocation not given. Vaccine and placebo recipients were sampled on day 63 after the first injection. The table came from immunoSEQ multiplex PCR; TCRdb's copy has only in-frame clones and leaves some out. The sample records around 340,000 clones, around nine tenths being singletons. The starting material was peripheral blood, obtained in a trial of Ad26.COV2.S vaccine versus placebo. These receptor sequences come from a person between 18 and 59 years old who received the Ad26.COV2.S COVID-19 vaccine or a placebo.

The chain carries TRBV20-1 and TRBJ1-5, with 7 positions matching TRBD1. The CDR3 consists of 15 residues. From germline, CDR1 is DFQATT and CDR2 SNEGSKA (reference sequence). The ends lost 8 bases at V and 2 bases at J; junction bases unmatched: 12. CDR3 coding DNA: TGCAGTCCTACTGACAGGGACGATGGCAATCAGCCCCAGCATTTT. As protein: CSPTDRDDGNQPQHF.

The chain recombines TRBV27 with TRBJ1-2; the match to TRBD1 covers 7 bases. Germline CDR1 is MNHEY and CDR2 is SMNVEV (reference sequence). The junction had 7 bases not matched to a gene; V was cut back by 7 bases and J by 5 bases. This CDR3 region has 13 residues. The DNA of the CDR3 is TGTGCCAGCACTCCCGGCAGGGGGTATGGCTACACCTTC. Amino acid sequence: CASTPGRGYGYTF.

V is TRBV18 and J is TRBJ2-6; no definite D call. Germline V gives CDR1 KGHSH, CDR2 LQKENI. The CDR3 is made up of 14 amino acids. The V and J ends lost 2 bases and 2 bases respectively, with 4 bases between them. The CDR3 nucleotides are TGTGCCAGCTCACCATTCCCTGGGGCCAACGTCCTGACTTTC. It yields the protein CASSPFPGANVLTF. Filled out from reference TRBV18 and TRBJ2-6, the complete variable domain reads NAGVMQNPRHLVRRRGQEARLRCSPMKGHSHVYWYRQLPEEGLKFMVYLQKENIIDESGMPKERFSAEFPKEGPSILRIQQVVRGDSAAYFCASSPFPGANVLTFGAGSRLTVL.

J is TRBJ2-2 and V is TRBV2, with D perhaps matching TRBD1 (6 bases). V lost 4 bases to trimming and J lost 3 bases, with 15 bases between them. CDR1 is SNHLY and CDR2 is FYNNEI in the germline V gene. This CDR3 comprises 16 residues. This CDR3 is CASSASVTGYTGELFF. The CDR3 nucleotides are TGTGCCAGCAGTGCATCGGTGACAGGATACACCGGGGAGCTGTTTTTT.

The chain has TRBV3-1 (or the pseudogene TRBV3-2) and TRBJ2-3, with D possibly matching TRBD1 (5 bases). CDR1 is LGHDT and CDR2 is YNNKEL in the germline V gene (reference sequence). This CDR3 has 16 residues. V lost 0 bases, J lost 7 bases, and 17 bases lay in between. The CDR3 nucleotides read TGTGCCAGCAGCCAAGAACCAGGGTCCTCACTTTATACGCAGTATTTT. It yields the protein CASSQEPGSSLYTQYF.

V is TRBV4-1 and J is TRBJ2-7; D gene uncertain. V lost 0 bases, J lost 3 bases, and 33 bases lay in between. The CDR3 is 22 residues long. CDR1 is MGHRA and CDR2 is YSYEKL in the germline V gene. CDR3 sequence: CASSQDRVIGGGGRRAFYEQYF. In DNA, the CDR3 is TGCGCCAGCAGCCAAGATCGCGTTATTGGCGGTGGTGGAAGGAGAGCCTTCTACGAGCAGTACTTC.

The chain links TRBV28 to TRBJ2-7; D might be TRBD2 (6 bases). CDR3 length: 14 amino acids. Germline V gene data show CDR1 as MDHEN and CDR2 as SYDVKM. The V end was cut by 5 bases, the J end by 9 bases, with 20 bases between. CDR3 DNA sequence: TGTGCCAGCAGTCAATACTCTCGGGGGATCAGGCAGTACTTC. This codes for CASSQYSRGIRQYF.

The V gene is TRBV6-5, the J gene TRBJ2-6; TRBD1 aligns across 7 bases. The CDR3 has 15 amino acids. Trimming took 6 bases from V and 2 from J; bases not matched to a gene: 4. In germline, CDR1 is MNHEY, CDR2 SVGAGI. In DNA, the CDR3 is TGTGCCAGCAGGGCTACAGGGGCTGGGGCCAACGTCCTGACTTTC. Translated: CASRATGAGANVLTF.

The CDR3 sequence: CASSYSSGGVAYEQYF. The CDR3 region has the DNA TGTGCCAGCAGTTACTCTTCAGGGGGAGTAGCCTACGAGCAGTACTTC. The chain combines TRBV6-5 with TRBJ2-7, with TRBD1 matching 7 bases. This CDR3 comprises 16 residues. J gave up 2 bases and V 0 bases, and 7 bases lay outside the gene matches. Germline V gene lookup returns CDR1 MNHEY and CDR2 SVGAGI.

V gene TRBV28 combines with J gene TRBJ2-1, with 14 nucleotides matching TRBD2. The CDR3 totals 13 residues. V shed 10 bases and J 7 bases; nucleotides not matched to a gene: 3. Germline loops: CDR1 MDHEN, CDR2 SYDVKM. The CDR3 loop is CAKGTSGRNEQFF. As DNA, the CDR3 is TGTGCCAAAGGGACTAGCGGGAGAAATGAGCAGTTCTTC.

J is TRBJ1-1 and V is TRBV30; no reliable D call. Trimming pared 5 bases from V and 1 base from J, leaving 8 bases between. Germline lookup yields CDR1 GTSNPN and CDR2 SVGIG (reference sequence). This CDR3 has 12 amino acids. CDR3 loop: CAWLPANTEAFF. The CDR3 DNA follows: TGTGCCTGGTTACCGGCGAACACTGAAGCTTTCTTT.

This rearrangement joins TRBV6-2 or TRBV6-3 to TRBJ2-5; D is undetermined. Germline values: CDR1 MNHEY, CDR2 SVGEGT. CDR3 length equals 12 residues. V shed 2 bases and J shed 14 bases, with 15 bases lying between them. CDR3 in DNA: TGTGCCAGCAGTTACGTCGGCAGTATCCCTTACTTC. The encoded protein is CASSYVGSIPYF.

Worth noting for this clone: At the DNA level, this CDR3 is encoded by other sequences in the same sample as well. This rearrangement joins TRBV7-3 to TRBJ2-5; TRBD1 matches at 8 bases. Germline assignment: CDR1 SGHTA and CDR2 FQGTGA. The J segment lost 4 bases and the V segment lost 6 bases, leaving 4 bases of the junction unmatched. The CDR3 spans 13 residues. The CDR3 DNA sequence: TGTGCCAGCAGTCGTGACAGGGGAGAGACCCAGTACTTC. Encoded protein: CASSRDRGETQYF.

CDR3 in amino acids: CASSQGRAVDHNEQFF. Here the CDR3 DNA reads TGTGCCAGCAGCCAAGGGAGAGCAGTGGACCACAATGAGCAGTTCTTC. The rearrangement uses TRBV3-1 (or the pseudogene TRBV3-2) and TRBJ2-1; D is uncertain. The V and J ends lost 1 base and 5 bases respectively, with 15 bases between them. The CDR3 is made up of 16 amino acids. Germline CDR1 LGHDT, CDR2 YNNKEL (reference sequence).

This rearrangement joins TRBV3-1 (or the pseudogene TRBV3-2) to TRBJ2-7, with TRBD1 matching over 9 bases. V was pared by 3 bases and J by 2 bases, with 8 bases of the junction left unmatched. Germline lookup yields CDR1 LGHDT and CDR2 YNNKEL (reference sequence). This CDR3 is 16 amino acids long. CDR3 coding DNA: TGTGCCAGCAGCCAGGTACAGGGGGCACCTACCTACGAGCAGTACTTC. The encoded protein is CASSQVQGAPTYEQYF.

CDR3 loop: CASSLYFSNQPQHF. The CDR3 DNA reads TGTGCCAGCAGTTTATACTTTAGCAATCAGCCCCAGCATTTT. The chain uses TRBV28 and TRBJ1-5; D is ambiguous. Germline loops: CDR1 MDHEN, CDR2 SYDVKM. V shed 1 base and J shed 0 bases, with 4 bases lying between them. This CDR3 has 14 amino acids. Full variable domain (rest looked up from reference TRBV28 and TRBJ1-5): DVKVTQSSRYLVKRTGEKVFLECVQDMDHENMFWYRQDPGLGLRLIYFSYDVKMKEKGDIPEGYSVSREKKERFSLILESASTNQTSMYLCASSLYFSNQPQHFGDGTRLSIL.

V usage is TRBV4-3 and J usage is TRBJ1-2; D might be TRBD1 (5 bases). The V end was cut by 1 base, the J end by 1 base, with 7 bases between. Germline CDR1 LGHNA, CDR2 YSLEER. The CDR3 length is 14 residues. The CDR3 sequence: CASSQGRDNYGYTF. Here the CDR3 DNA reads TGCGCCAGCAGCCAAGGCAGGGATAACTATGGCTACACCTTC.

The rearrangement links TRBV18 to TRBJ2-6; D possibly uses TRBD1 or TRBD2 (6 bases each). The CDR3 runs 18 residues. V was shortened by 0 bases and J by 0 bases, with 12 bases between the two germline ends. Germline V gene data show CDR1 as KGHSH and CDR2 as LQKENI. CDR3 sequence: CASSPPGRGGSGANVLTF. CDR3 DNA sequence: TGTGCCAGCTCACCACCCGGGAGAGGGGGCTCTGGGGCCAACGTCCTGACTTTC.

V and J are TRBV5-1 and TRBJ2-1, with TRBD2 identical over 8 bases. This CDR3 region has 15 residues. The germline V gene encodes CDR1 SGHRS and CDR2 YFSETQ. V trimming: 0 bases; J trimming: 4 bases; junction bases outside the gene matches: 3. The CDR3 loop reads CASSLETSEYNEQFF. CDR3 nucleotides: TGCGCCAGCAGCTTGGAGACTAGCGAGTACAATGAGCAGTTCTTC.

This clone showed up just a few times. This rearrangement joins TRBV15 to TRBJ1-5; possibly TRBD1 for D (5 bases). The V gene's germline CDR1 is LNHNV and CDR2 YYDKDF (reference sequence). The V end was cut by 2 bases, the J end by 4 bases, with 9 bases between. CDR3 length equals 14 residues. Written as DNA, the CDR3 is TGTGCCACCAGCAGATCCGGGACTAATCAGCCCCAGCATTTT. It codes for CATSRSGTNQPQHF.

The rearrangement uses TRBV5-1 and TRBJ2-3; tentatively, D is TRBD1 (5 bases). The V gene's germline CDR1 is SGHRS and CDR2 YFSETQ. This CDR3 has 16 amino acids. Trimming removed 4 bases at V and 2 bases at J, with 17 bases between. The CDR3 here is CASSPSGRQPTDTQYF. Written as DNA, the CDR3 is TGCGCCAGCAGCCCGTCTGGTCGACAGCCCACAGATACGCAGTATTTT.

This chain connects TRBV3-1 (or the pseudogene TRBV3-2) to TRBJ1-1; D uncertain. V was cut by 0 bases and J by 4 bases, with 6 bases left in between. CDR1 is LGHDT and CDR2 is YNNKEL in the germline V gene (reference sequence). The CDR3 spans 13 residues. The chain's CDR3 is CASSQDLSTEAFF. CDR3 in DNA: TGTGCCAGCAGCCAAGATTTATCCACTGAAGCTTTCTTT.

The CDR3, as DNA: TGTGCCAGTAGTACAGGGTGGGCTAGCAATCAGCCCCAGCATTTT. Encoded protein: CASSTGWASNQPQHF. The V call is TRBV19, the J call TRBJ1-5, with D possibly being TRBD1 (5 bases). Per germline, CDR1 LNHDA and CDR2 SQIVND (reference sequence). This CDR3 has 15 amino acids. The ends were cut back, 4 bases at V and 0 bases at J, with 10 bases in the middle. The variable domain in full, completed from reference TRBV19 and TRBJ1-5, reads DGGITQSPKYLFRKEGQNVTLSCEQNLNHDAMYWYRQDPGQGLRLIYYSQIVNDFQKGDIAEGYSVSREKKESFPLTVTSAQKNPTAFYLCASSTGWASNQPQHFGDGTRLSIL.

J is TRBJ1-2 and V is TRBV27, with D unclear. The V gene lost 0 bases and the J gene lost 0 bases, with 8 bases spanning the gap. The CDR3 covers 15 residues. Germline values: CDR1 MNHEY, CDR2 SMNVEV (reference sequence). The CDR3 loop is CASSLSGSPNYGYTF. CDR3 nucleotides: TGTGCCAGCAGTTTATCGGGCAGCCCTAACTATGGCTACACCTTC.

This clone was seen once. The V gene is TRBV18, the J gene TRBJ2-2; 9 bases match TRBD1. V was pared by 2 bases and J by 4 bases, with 8 bases of the junction left unmatched. CDR3 length equals 17 residues. The V gene's germline CDR1 is KGHSH and CDR2 LQKENI. The CDR3 region is CASSPEQQGAVTGELFF. CDR3 nucleotides: TGTGCCAGCTCACCAGAACAACAGGGGGCGGTCACCGGGGAGCTGTTTTTT.

The genes are TRBV11-2 and TRBJ1-3; a possible D gene is TRBD1 (5 bases). The germline V gene has CDR1 SGHAT and CDR2 FQNNGV. The CDR3 extends over 19 amino acids. Deletions cut 5 bases from V and 0 bases from J, with 23 bases between. The CDR3 DNA reads TGTGCCAGCAGCCTACTCGTCCCCGGTGGGGGGAGCTCTGGAAACACCATATATTTT. It translates to CASSLLVPGGGSSGNTIYF.

The chain is built from TRBV10-3 and TRBJ2-7, with TRBD1 identical over 7 bases. J lost 5 bases, V lost 2 bases, and 9 bases had no gene match. Germline loops: CDR1 ENHRY, CDR2 SYGVKD. This CDR3 region has 15 residues. CDR3 amino acids: CAISELRDRVHEQYF. The CDR3 nucleotides read TGTGCCATCAGTGAGCTAAGAGACAGGGTCCACGAGCAGTACTTC.

This clone was counted a few times. The CDR3, as DNA: TGCAGTGCTGGTATACGGGATACGCAGTATTTT. Its protein product is CSAGIRDTQYF. The V and J genes are TRBV20-1 and TRBJ2-3, with unresolved D. The CDR3 is 11 amino acids. V was pared by 5 bases and J by 6 bases, with 9 bases between. Germline values: CDR1 DFQATT, CDR2 SNEGSKA (reference sequence).

The chain employs TRBV10-3 and TRBJ2-7, with TRBD1 identical over 9 bases. Per the germline V gene, CDR1 is ENHRY and CDR2 is SYGVKD. V lost 2 bases to trimming and J lost 3 bases; unmatched junction nucleotides: 2. CDR3 length equals 14 residues. The CDR3 sequence: CAISEGTGIYEQYF. CDR3 bases: TGTGCCATCAGTGAGGGGACAGGGATCTACGAGCAGTACTTC.

The V gene is TRBV9, the J gene TRBJ2-7; perhaps TRBD2 as D (7 bases). Germline V gives CDR1 SGDLS, CDR2 YYNGEE. Trimming took off 0 bases at V and 11 bases at J, with 15 bases between the two ends. The CDR3 is made up of 13 amino acids. The CDR3: CASSVGEGQHEYF. CDR3 DNA: TGTGCCAGCAGCGTAGGGGAGGGACAACATGAGTACTTC.

This sequence joins TRBV16 and TRBJ1-2; 7 nucleotides agree with TRBD1. The J segment lost 3 bases and the V segment lost 0 bases, leaving 1 base of the junction unmatched. The germline CDR1 and CDR2 sequences are KGHSY and FQNENV. The CDR3 extends over 14 amino acids. CDR3 in amino acids: CASSQSTGDYGYTF. CDR3 nucleotide sequence: TGTGCCAGCAGCCAATCAACAGGGGACTATGGCTACACCTTC.

The chain recombines TRBV2 with TRBJ1-5; no clear D. This CDR3 is built from 14 residues. V lost 8 bases to trimming and J lost 0 bases, with 11 bases between them. Looked up from germline, CDR1 is SNHLY and CDR2 is FYNNEI. The CDR3 DNA reads as TGTGCCAGCGAGCCAGATTATAGCAATCAGCCCCAGCATTTT. This sequence encodes CASEPDYSNQPQHF.